The 17 T cell receptor beta chains in this list originate from one sample, sequenced in a study of T-cell reconstitution after alpha-beta-depleted transplantation in children. Unique molecular identifiers featured in how the TCRbeta library was prepared. TCRdb reprocessed the PCR reads with MiXCR, giving one entry per CDR3 protein. The sample includes about 580,000 distinct CDR3 sequences, roughly 24% of them seen just once. This specimen was PBMCs, mostly from graft donor cells, taken 360 days after TCRalphabeta/CD19-depleted stem cell transplant. These receptors were collected from a boy under two years old who had a stem cell transplant for acute myeloid leukemia, so the T cells may come from the graft donor.

This clonotype has a count of ten or more. The chain couples TRBV29-1 to TRBJ2-5; tentatively, D is TRBD1 (5 bases). CDR3 length: 13 residues. From germline, CDR1 is SQVTM and CDR2 ANQGSEA. The V end lost 7 bases, the J end lost 0 bases, and 12 bases lay between the germline ends. In nucleotides, the CDR3 is TGCAGCGCTGGCCGACAGTACCAAGAGACCCAGTACTTC. It specifies CSAGRQYQETQYF.

The gene calls are TRBV20-1 and TRBJ2-7; D gene ambiguous. The V end was cut by 1 base, the J end by 4 bases, with 11 bases between. Germline V CDR1 and CDR2: DFQATT, SNEGSKA (reference sequence). This CDR3 has 13 amino acids. In DNA form, the CDR3 reads TGCAGTGCTAGAGGTGGGTACGGTTACGAGCAGTACGTC. This sequence encodes CSARGGYGYEQYV.

This clonotype has just a few counts. The chain recombines TRBV20-1 with TRBJ2-1; 13 positions match TRBD2. Germline lookup yields CDR1 DFQATT and CDR2 SNEGSKA (reference sequence). The V segment lost 3 bases and the J segment 1 base; nucleotides outside the gene matches: 0. The CDR3 length is 15 residues. As DNA, the CDR3 is TGCAGTGCTAGGGGACTAGCGGGGTCCTACAATGAGCAGTTCTTC. This encodes CSARGLAGSYNEQFF.

This clonotype was counted ten times or more. V usage is TRBV6-1 and J usage is TRBJ2-1, with a weak D call TRBD2 (5 bases). The CDR3 has 14 residues. Looked up from germline, CDR1 is MNHNS and CDR2 is SASEGT. Trimming took off 6 bases at V and 6 bases at J, with 15 bases between the two ends. CDR3 amino acids: CASRSSVESNEQFF. CDR3 nucleotides: TGTGCCAGCAGGAGTAGCGTCGAGAGCAATGAGCAGTTCTTC.

In its sample, this clonotype was seen many times. The chain employs TRBV5-1 and TRBJ2-7, with D possibly being TRBD1 (5 bases). The CDR3 extends over 15 amino acids. Per germline, CDR1 SGHRS and CDR2 YFSETQ. Trimming stripped 3 bases from V and 0 bases from J, with 13 bases between. The CDR3 loop is CASSSQGLSSYEQYF. The DNA of the CDR3 is TGCGCCAGCAGCTCGCAGGGTTTAAGCTCCTACGAGCAGTACTTC.

The rearrangement links TRBV29-1 to TRBJ2-1, with D unresolved. The CDR3 covers 13 residues. Trimming took 3 bases from V and 8 from J, leaving 14 bases between them. Germline lookup yields CDR1 SQVTM and CDR2 ANQGSEA. The CDR3 nucleotides read TGCAGCGTTGACCTTTCGGGCCCCTATGAGCAGTTCTTC. It is translated as CSVDLSGPYEQFF.

This clonotype has at least ten counts. The chain uses TRBV20-1 and TRBJ2-4, with D possibly TRBD2 on 6 matching bases. Germline values: CDR1 DFQATT, CDR2 SNEGSKA (reference sequence). This CDR3 has 13 amino acids. Trimming took off 1 base at V and 8 bases at J, with 12 bases between the two ends. This chain's CDR3 is CSARVVSGDIQYF. CDR3 DNA: TGCAGTGCTAGAGTGGTGTCGGGGGACATTCAGTACTTC.

This clonotype was recorded at least ten times. V gene TRBV7-2 combines with J gene TRBJ2-1, with D possibly TRBD2 on 6 matching bases. The CDR3 totals 13 residues. The V end was cut by 5 bases, the J end by 10 bases, with 15 bases between. Germline CDR1 is SGHTA and CDR2 is FQGNSA. The CDR3 nucleotides read TGTGCCAGCAGCCTTTGGAGGGCCGAAGAGCAGTTCTTC. Protein product: CASSLWRAEEQFF.

This clonotype was seen at least ten times. Relative to the germline gene, one junction end is altered; a read error may explain this. This chain uses TRBV28 with TRBJ1-2; the D gene is possibly TRBD1 (6 bases). This CDR3 spans 15 amino acids. Per germline, CDR1 MDHEN and CDR2 SYDVKM. This chain's CDR3 is CASSLFSGTMNGYTF. The DNA for the CDR3 is TGTGCCAGCAGCTTATTTTCCGGGACAATGAACGGCTACACCTTC.

The CDR3 is CASRTRDQPQHF. CDR3 sequence (DNA): TGTGCCAGCAGGACCCGAGATCAGCCCCAGCATTTT. The rearrangement uses TRBV28 and TRBJ1-5; D call uncertain. This CDR3 comprises 12 residues. V was pared by 6 bases and J by 5 bases, with 8 bases between. CDR1 MDHEN and CDR2 SYDVKM come from the germline V gene. The full variable domain, its missing parts supplied by reference TRBV28 and TRBJ1-5, is DVKVTQSSRYLVKRTGEKVFLECVQDMDHENMFWYRQDPGLGLRLIYFSYDVKMKEKGDIPEGYSVSREKKERFSLILESASTNQTSMYLCASRTRDQPQHFGDGTRLSIL.

In its sample, this clonotype was seen many times. This sequence joins TRBV12-3 or TRBV12-4 and TRBJ1-1; TRBD1 matches 10 bases. With 3 bases clipped from V and 4 bases from J, the junction kept 5 bases outside the gene matches. The CDR3 contains 15 residues. The CDR3 is CASSLGQGSPTEAFF. CDR3 bases: TGTGCCAGCAGTTTGGGACAGGGGTCCCCCACTGAAGCTTTCTTT.

This clonotype was seen many times. This rearrangement joins TRBV5-5 to TRBJ1-1, with no clear D. The germline gives CDR1 SGHKS, CDR2 YYEKEE (reference sequence). The CDR3 runs 14 residues. V was clipped by 1 base and J by 0 bases, with 7 bases between them. The CDR3 is CASSLQQMNTEAFF. CDR3 sequence (DNA): TGTGCCAGCAGCTTGCAACAGATGAACACTGAAGCTTTCTTT.

V is TRBV20-1 and J is TRBJ1-2; D is possibly TRBD1 (6 bases). Germline-derived CDR1 and CDR2 are DFQATT and SNEGSKA (reference sequence). The CDR3 covers 12 residues. Between the trimmed V and J ends, which lost 7 bases and 2 bases, there was a span of 11 bases. CDR3 protein: CSVRQGNYGYTF. The CDR3 region has the DNA TGCAGTGTCCGGCAGGGGAACTATGGCTACACCTTC.

In the case of this clonotype: The germline gene is not matched at one end of the junction; a read error may be the cause. The chain is built from TRBV6-2 or TRBV6-3 and TRBJ2-3; D gene ambiguous. The CDR3 is made up of 12 amino acids. CDR1 and CDR2 (germline): MNHEY, SVGEGT. CDR3 nucleotides: TGTGCCAGCAGTAACTCAGCAGATACGCAGTATTTT. Its protein product is CASSNSADTQYF.

V usage is TRBV12-3 or TRBV12-4 and J usage is TRBJ2-5; D remains unclear. The V gene lost 4 bases and the J gene lost 5 bases, with 14 bases spanning the gap. This CDR3 region has 14 residues. In DNA, the CDR3 is TGTGCCAGCAGTTCCTTTCGTGGGCAGGAGACCCAGTACTTC. Protein sequence: CASSSFRGQETQYF.

This rearrangement joins TRBV27 to TRBJ1-1; D uncertain. Germline V gene sequence: CDR1 MNHEY, CDR2 SMNVEV (reference sequence). This CDR3 is built from 13 residues. V lost 5 bases, J lost 0 bases, and 7 bases lay in between. The CDR3 sequence: CASSHRVNTEAFF. The CDR3 DNA is TGTGCCAGCAGTCACAGAGTGAACACTGAAGCTTTCTTT.

This chain connects TRBV20-1 to TRBJ1-2; no definite D call. Germline V gives CDR1 DFQATT, CDR2 SNEGSKA (reference sequence). The CDR3 length is 13 residues. The V and J ends lost 4 bases and 4 bases respectively, with 13 bases between them. CDR3 DNA: TGCAGTGCTAATCCAGGATCGGGCTATGGCTACACCTTC. This translates into CSANPGSGYGYTF.